Each of the 2 T cell receptor beta chains below was sequenced from the same sample in a study of cytomegalovirus exposure and HLA in healthy donors. The PCR made use of 60 Vbeta and 13 Jbeta primers. Profiled with immunoSEQ multiplex PCR; TCRdb holds only in-frame clones, not every one. The sample lists fewer than 200,000 clones, more than 70% seen once, with about 1.4% in the top ten. Sequenced: PBMCs. Every receptor here comes from a girl between 5 and 17 years old in good health and CMV-seronegative.

The V call is TRBV6-1, the J call TRBJ1-5; D might be TRBD1 (6 bases). CDR1 and CDR2 (germline): MNHNS, SASEGT. Trimming pared 5 bases from V and 6 bases from J, leaving 17 bases between. The CDR3 length is 15 residues. The CDR3 region is CASSIQGWESQPQHF. CDR3 nucleotides: TGTGCCAGCAGTATACAGGGTTGGGAGAGTCAGCCCCAGCATTTT.

For this clone: Within the sample, other DNA sequences also encode this same CDR3. The V and J genes are TRBV7-9 and TRBJ1-6, with 10 bases aligning to TRBD1. Germline V CDR1 and CDR2: SEHNR, FQNEAQ (reference sequence). J lost 8 bases, V lost 6 bases, and 16 bases had no gene match. The CDR3 covers 18 residues. The CDR3 is CASSPTIGTGTGDSPLHF. The CDR3 DNA reads TGTGCCAGCAGTCCAACCATAGGAACCGGGACAGGGGATTCACCCCTCCACTTT.